The clone carrying this T cell receptor beta chain was seen only a few times. No antigen is known for it. The data originate from a study of blood T cells in healthy people across ages. Staff drew roughly 10 milliliters of peripheral blood from each donor. Findings of the study overall: Per-million-T-cell TCR beta diversity fell roughly linearly with age.

A second about 7 to 12 cycle PCR used barcoded and J-beta primers. Via MiXCR, TCRdb re-called the 5' RACE reads, giving one row per CDR3 protein. Among about 1.4 million distinct CDR3 sequences listed, approximately 59% were seen once. The sample was blood. This sequence was found in a man between 18 and 35 years old in good health.

The CDR3 loop reads CASSLDGQGLYEQYF. As DNA, the CDR3 is TGTGCCAGCAGCTTAGACGGACAGGGGCTCTACGAGCAGTACTTC. V gene TRBV7-8 combines with J gene TRBJ2-7, with 9 bases that match TRBD1. Germline lookup yields CDR1 SGHVS and CDR2 FQNEAQ. The CDR3 loop spans 15 amino acids. J lost 3 bases, V lost 1 base, and 4 bases had no gene match.